Shown below are 9 T cell receptor beta chains from a single sample sequenced in a study of beta chain features in type 1 diabetes. Whole-study results and caveats: Across all four CD4+ subsets, people with type 1 diabetes showed modestly shorter TCRB CDR3s.

Antigen specificity for these receptors is unknown. Every isolated RNA sample was fully reverse transcribed, so sequencing captured expressed TCRB transcripts. The assay was immunoSEQ multiplex PCR, and TCRdb's table has in-frame clones only and misses some. In the table there are around 280,000 clones, 15% of which are singletons. Material for sequencing was naive CD4+ T cells from blood. The source is a man aged 18 to 29 with type 1 diabetes.

Only a few counts were recorded for this clone. The chain couples TRBV19 to TRBJ2-1; 10 bases match TRBD2. Germline values: CDR1 LNHDA, CDR2 SQIVND (reference sequence). The CDR3 runs 16 residues. After removal of 3 bases from V and 8 bases from J, the junction contained 10 bases not matched to a gene. CDR3 sequence: CASSISASGSFYEQFF. CDR3 sequence (DNA): TGTGCCAGTAGTATCAGTGCTAGCGGGAGCTTTTATGAGCAGTTCTTC.

This clone has more than one count but fewer than ten. The gene calls are TRBV7-7 and TRBJ2-7; TRBD2 matches 10 bases. This CDR3 spans 15 amino acids. V lost 2 bases to trimming and J lost 3 bases; unmatched junction nucleotides: 4. Germline V gives CDR1 SSHAT, CDR2 FNYEAQ (reference sequence). The CDR3 DNA reads TGTGCCAGCAGCTTAAGGGCTAGCGGGAGCTACGAGCAGTACTTC. Protein: CASSLRASGSYEQYF.

The V call is TRBV21-1, the J call TRBJ1-2; TRBD1 is the table's D call, not checked against the DNA. TRBV21-1 is deemed a pseudogene. The CDR3 totals 15 residues. CDR3 coding DNA: TGTGCCAGCAGCATCCGACAGGGGGAAACCTATGGCTACACCTTC. Translated, it gives CASSIRQGETYGYTF.

This clone was picked up a small number of times. The DNA of the CDR3 is TGTGCCAGCAGCATTGGGACAGCTAAAGAGACCCAGTACTTC. This gives the protein CASSIGTAKETQYF. The genes are TRBV7-8 and TRBJ2-5; 7 bases align to TRBD1. CDR3 length equals 14 residues. Per germline, CDR1 SGHVS and CDR2 FQNEAQ. The V gene end was trimmed by 5 bases and the J gene end by 3 bases; junction bases not matched to a gene: 6.

V gene TRBV6-1 combines with J gene TRBJ2-3, with a possible D match to TRBD2 (5 bases). The CDR3 contains 15 residues. V lost 5 bases and J lost 4, with 16 bases in between. Germline CDR1 is MNHNS and CDR2 is SASEGT. The CDR3 DNA follows: TGTGCCAGCAGTAGAGACGGGGTTGGCGCAGATACGCAGTATTTT. Translation gives CASSRDGVGADTQYF.

This clone was observed a few times. The CDR3 coding sequence is TGTGCCAGCAGCACCCGACTAGCCCCAGGGTCCTACAATGAGCAGTTCTTC. Protein product: CASSTRLAPGSYNEQFF. The rearrangement joins TRBV7-2 to TRBJ2-1; 7 bases align to TRBD2. V trimming: 5 bases; J trimming: 1 base; junction bases outside the gene matches: 11. The CDR3 extends over 17 amino acids. Germline V lookup: CDR1 SGHTA, CDR2 FQGNSA.

In this sample, this clone turned up a few times. The CDR3 reads CASSVGDSGGLQETQYF. The CDR3 DNA is TGTGCCAGCAGCGTAGGGGATAGCGGGGGCCTGCAAGAGACCCAGTACTTC. This chain uses TRBV9 with TRBJ2-5; TRBD2 matches 9 bases. The CDR3 length is 17 residues. Germline values: CDR1 SGDLS, CDR2 YYNGEE. The trim removed 0 bases at V and 2 bases at J, leaving 8 bases unmatched.

The CDR3 loop is CAWSIGSGFRNYGYTF. CDR3 bases: TGTGCCTGGAGTATAGGGAGTGGGTTTCGGAACTATGGCTACACCTTC. This rearrangement joins TRBV30 to TRBJ1-2, with D unresolved. CDR1 and CDR2 (germline): GTSNPN, SVGIG (reference sequence). The V end was cut by 2 bases, the J end by 2 bases, with 18 bases between. The CDR3 consists of 16 residues.

The chain has TRBV7-9 and TRBJ2-7; 9 nucleotides line up with TRBD1. Trimming removed 8 bases from V and 5 bases from J; junction bases left unmatched: 7. Germline V gene lookup returns CDR1 SEHNR and CDR2 FQNEAQ (reference sequence). The CDR3 covers 13 residues. CDR3 region: CASGTGNRHEQYF. CDR3 bases: TGTGCCAGCGGGACAGGGAACCGCCACGAGCAGTACTTC. The full variable domain, its missing parts supplied by reference TRBV7-9 and TRBJ2-7, is DTGVSQNPRHKITKRGQNVTFRCDPISEHNRLYWYRQTLGQGPEFLTYFQNEAQLEKSRLLSDRFSAERPKGSFSTLEIQRTEQGDSAMYLCASGTGNRHEQYFGPGTRLTVT.